This T cell receptor beta chain appears in the sequencing data of a study of CD8 T cells in Susac syndrome. Random hexamers served to reverse transcribe roughly 0.45 to 1 ug RNA. TCRdb used MiXCR to reprocess the immunoSEQ multiplex PCR reads, holding one entry per CDR3 protein. The table shows roughly 200,000 distinct CDR3 sequences, with approximately 95% occurring only once. The CDR3 totals 13 residues. CDR1 and CDR2 from the germline V gene are SQVTM and ANQGSEA. Trimming removed 4 bases at V and 3 bases at J, with 12 bases between. This clonotype was found a few times. Sequencing of TCR beta was performed on blood CD8+ T cells and on blood CD4+ T cells. The multiple sclerosis controls were treatment-naive patients, and their relapsing-remitting disease was stable or active.

The sequenced sample consisted of CD4+ T cells from PBMCs. The rearrangement uses TRBV29-1 and TRBJ1-1, with D maybe TRBD1 (6 bases). The receptor's source is a human donor with multiple sclerosis. The CDR3 sequence: CSVAKGGDTEAFF. Written as DNA, the CDR3 is TGCAGCGTTGCCAAGGGGGGGGACACTGAAGCTTTCTTT.